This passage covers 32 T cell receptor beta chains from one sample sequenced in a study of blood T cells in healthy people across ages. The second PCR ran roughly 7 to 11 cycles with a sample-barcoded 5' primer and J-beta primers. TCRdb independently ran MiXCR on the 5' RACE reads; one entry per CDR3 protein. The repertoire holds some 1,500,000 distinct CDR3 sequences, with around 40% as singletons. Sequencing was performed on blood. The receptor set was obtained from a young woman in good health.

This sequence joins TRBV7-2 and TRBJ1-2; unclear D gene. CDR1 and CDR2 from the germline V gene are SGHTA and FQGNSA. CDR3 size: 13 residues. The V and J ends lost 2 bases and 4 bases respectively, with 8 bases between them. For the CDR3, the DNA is TGTGCCAGCAGCTTAACAGCGCCCTATGGCTACACCTTC. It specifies CASSLTAPYGYTF.

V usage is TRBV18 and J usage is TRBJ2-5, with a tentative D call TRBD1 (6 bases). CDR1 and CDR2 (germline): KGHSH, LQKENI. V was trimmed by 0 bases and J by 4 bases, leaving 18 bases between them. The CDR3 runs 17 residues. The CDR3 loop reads CASSPPAGPRGRETQYF. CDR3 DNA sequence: TGTGCCAGCTCACCACCTGCCGGACCCAGGGGTCGAGAGACCCAGTACTTC.

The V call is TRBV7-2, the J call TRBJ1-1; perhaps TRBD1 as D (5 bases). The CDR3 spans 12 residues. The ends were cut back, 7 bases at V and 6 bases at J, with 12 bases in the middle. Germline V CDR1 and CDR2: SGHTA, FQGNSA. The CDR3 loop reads CASTLLGAEAFF. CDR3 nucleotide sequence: TGTGCCAGCACCTTGCTGGGGGCTGAAGCTTTCTTT.

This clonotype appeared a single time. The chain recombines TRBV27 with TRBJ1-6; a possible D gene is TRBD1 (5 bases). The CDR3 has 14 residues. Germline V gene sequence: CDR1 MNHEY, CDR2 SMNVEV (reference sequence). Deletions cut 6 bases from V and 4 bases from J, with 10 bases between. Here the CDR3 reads CASRTEQYNSPLHF. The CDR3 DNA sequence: TGTGCCAGCAGGACAGAGCAGTATAATTCACCCCTCCACTTT.

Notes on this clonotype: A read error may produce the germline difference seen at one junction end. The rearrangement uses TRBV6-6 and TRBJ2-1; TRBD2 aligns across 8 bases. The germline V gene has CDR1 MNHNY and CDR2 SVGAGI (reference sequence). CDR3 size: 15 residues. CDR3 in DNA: TGTACCAGCAGTTACGGGGGGGGCCCGACGAATGAGCAGTTCTTC. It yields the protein CTSSYGGGPTNEQFF.

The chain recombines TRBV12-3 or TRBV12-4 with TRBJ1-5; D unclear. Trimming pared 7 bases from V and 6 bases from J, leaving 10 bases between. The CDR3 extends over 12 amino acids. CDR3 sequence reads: CASTPGIQPQHF. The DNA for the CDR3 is TGTGCCAGCACGCCCGGCATTCAGCCCCAGCATTTT.

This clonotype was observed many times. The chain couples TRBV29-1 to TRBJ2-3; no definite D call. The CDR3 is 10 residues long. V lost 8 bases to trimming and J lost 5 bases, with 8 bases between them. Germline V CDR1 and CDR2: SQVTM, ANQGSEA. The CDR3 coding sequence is TGCAGCCGACTTAGAGATACGCAGTATTTT. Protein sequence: CSRLRDTQYF.

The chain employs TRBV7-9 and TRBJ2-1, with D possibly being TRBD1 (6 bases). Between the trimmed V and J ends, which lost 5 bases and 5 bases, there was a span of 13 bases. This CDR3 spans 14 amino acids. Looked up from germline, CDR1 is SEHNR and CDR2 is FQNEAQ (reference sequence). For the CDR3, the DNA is TGTGCCAGCAGCCCGGACAGCCCGGACAATGAGCAGTTCTTC. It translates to CASSPDSPDNEQFF.

This chain's CDR3 is CASSSNRVTGNTIYF. The CDR3 DNA reads as TGTGCCAGCAGTTCCAACAGGGTTACTGGAAACACCATATATTTT. V usage is TRBV28 and J usage is TRBJ1-3; possibly TRBD1 for D (6 bases). Trimming left V 4 bases short and J 2 bases short, with 12 bases between. There are 15 residues in the CDR3. Germline assignment: CDR1 MDHEN and CDR2 SYDVKM.

The CDR3 DNA reads TGTGCCATCAGTGATATCCGGACCTATGGCTACACCTTC. Translated: CAISDIRTYGYTF. This chain connects TRBV10-3 to TRBJ1-2; no definite D call. The length of the CDR3 is 13 residues. Between the trimmed V and J ends, which lost 3 bases and 4 bases, there was a span of 9 bases. CDR1 and CDR2 from the germline V gene are ENHRY and SYGVKD.

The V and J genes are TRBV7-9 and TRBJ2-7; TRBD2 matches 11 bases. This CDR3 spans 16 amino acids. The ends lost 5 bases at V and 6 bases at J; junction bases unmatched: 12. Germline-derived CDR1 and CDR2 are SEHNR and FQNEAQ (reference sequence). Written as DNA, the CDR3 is TGTGCCAGCAGCCTAAAAATTACTAGCGGGAGTCCCGAGCAGTACTTC. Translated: CASSLKITSGSPEQYF.

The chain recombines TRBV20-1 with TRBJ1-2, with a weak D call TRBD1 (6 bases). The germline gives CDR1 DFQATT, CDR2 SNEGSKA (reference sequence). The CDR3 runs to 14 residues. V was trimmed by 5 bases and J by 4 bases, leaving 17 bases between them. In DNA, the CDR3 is TGCAGTGCTCCTCGAGGGGGGTGGGGCTATGGCTACACCTTC. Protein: CSAPRGGWGYGYTF.

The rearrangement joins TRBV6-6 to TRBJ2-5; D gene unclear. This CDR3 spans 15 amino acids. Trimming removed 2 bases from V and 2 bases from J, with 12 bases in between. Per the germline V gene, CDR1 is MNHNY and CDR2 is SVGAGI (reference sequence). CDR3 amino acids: CASSYDGLGQETQYF. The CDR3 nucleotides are TGTGCCAGCAGTTACGATGGCCTCGGACAAGAGACCCAGTACTTC.

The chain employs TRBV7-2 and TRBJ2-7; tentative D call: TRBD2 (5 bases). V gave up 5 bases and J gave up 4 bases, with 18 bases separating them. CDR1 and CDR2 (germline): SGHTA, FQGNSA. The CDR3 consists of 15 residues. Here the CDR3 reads CASSAGIARSYEQYF. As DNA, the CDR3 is TGTGCCAGCAGCGCCGGGATAGCGCGGTCGTACGAGCAGTACTTC.

The CDR3 loop is CASRTGRMNTEAFF. CDR3 sequence (DNA): TGTGCCAGCAGGACTGGACGTATGAACACTGAAGCTTTCTTT. The chain uses TRBV2 and TRBJ1-1; D is unclear. Germline V lookup: CDR1 SNHLY, CDR2 FYNNEI. CDR3 length equals 14 residues. V was cut by 6 bases and J by 0 bases, with 11 bases left in between.

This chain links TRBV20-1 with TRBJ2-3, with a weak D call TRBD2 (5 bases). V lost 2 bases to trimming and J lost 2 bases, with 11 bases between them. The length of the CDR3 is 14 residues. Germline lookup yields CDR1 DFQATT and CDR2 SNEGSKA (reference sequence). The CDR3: CSARPSGNTDTQYF. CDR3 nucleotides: TGCAGTGCTAGACCCAGCGGAAACACAGATACGCAGTATTTT.

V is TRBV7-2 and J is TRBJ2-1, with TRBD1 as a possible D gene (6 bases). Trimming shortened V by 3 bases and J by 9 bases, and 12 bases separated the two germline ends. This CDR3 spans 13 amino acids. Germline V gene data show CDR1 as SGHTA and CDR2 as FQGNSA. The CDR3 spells CASSFSVGGEQFF. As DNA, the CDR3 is TGTGCCAGCAGCTTTAGCGTAGGGGGTGAGCAGTTCTTC. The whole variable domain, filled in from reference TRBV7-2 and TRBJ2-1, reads GAGVSQSPSNKVTEKGKDVELRCDPISGHTALYWYRQSLGQGLEFLIYFQGNSAPDKSGLPSDRFSAERTGGSVSTLTIQRTQQEDSAVYLCASSFSVGGEQFFGPGTRLTVL.

DNA of the CDR3: TGCAGCGTTGGGGGTTATAGCAATCAGCCCCAGCATTTT. Translation: CSVGGYSNQPQHF. The genes are TRBV29-1 and TRBJ1-5; no definite D call. Germline-derived CDR1 and CDR2 are SQVTM and ANQGSEA. This CDR3 comprises 13 residues. Trimming pared 4 bases from V and 0 bases from J, leaving 7 bases between.

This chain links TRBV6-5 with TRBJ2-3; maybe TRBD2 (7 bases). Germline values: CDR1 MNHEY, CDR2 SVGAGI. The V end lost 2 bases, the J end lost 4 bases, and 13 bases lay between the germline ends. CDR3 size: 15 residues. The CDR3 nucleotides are TGTGCCAGCAGTTACGGGGGGGCGAGGCCAGATACGCAGTATTTT. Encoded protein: CASSYGGARPDTQYF.

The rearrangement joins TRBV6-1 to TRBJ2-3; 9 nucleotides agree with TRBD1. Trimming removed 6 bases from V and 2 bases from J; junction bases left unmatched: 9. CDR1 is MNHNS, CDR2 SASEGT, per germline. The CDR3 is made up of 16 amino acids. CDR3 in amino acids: CASRFDGTGPTDTQYF. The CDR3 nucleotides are TGTGCCAGCAGATTCGACGGGACAGGGCCCACAGATACGCAGTATTTT.

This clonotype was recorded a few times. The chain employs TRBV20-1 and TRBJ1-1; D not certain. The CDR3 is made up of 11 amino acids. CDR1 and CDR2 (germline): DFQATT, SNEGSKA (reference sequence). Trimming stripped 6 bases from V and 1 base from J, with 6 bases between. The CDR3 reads CSAERNTEAFF. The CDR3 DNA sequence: TGCAGTGCCGAGAGGAACACTGAAGCTTTCTTT.

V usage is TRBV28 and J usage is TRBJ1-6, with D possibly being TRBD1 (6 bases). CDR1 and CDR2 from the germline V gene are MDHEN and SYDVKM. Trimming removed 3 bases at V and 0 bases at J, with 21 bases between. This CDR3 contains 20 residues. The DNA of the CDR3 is TGTGCCAGCAGTTTCCCGAGAACAGGGCCTGTAAGCTCCTATAATTCACCCCTCCACTTT. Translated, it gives CASSFPRTGPVSSYNSPLHF.

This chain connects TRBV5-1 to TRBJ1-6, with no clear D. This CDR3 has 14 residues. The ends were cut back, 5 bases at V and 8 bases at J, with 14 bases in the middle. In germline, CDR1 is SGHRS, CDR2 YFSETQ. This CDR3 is CASSWGAVDSPLHF. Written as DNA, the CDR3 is TGCGCCAGCAGTTGGGGAGCAGTGGATTCACCCCTCCACTTT.

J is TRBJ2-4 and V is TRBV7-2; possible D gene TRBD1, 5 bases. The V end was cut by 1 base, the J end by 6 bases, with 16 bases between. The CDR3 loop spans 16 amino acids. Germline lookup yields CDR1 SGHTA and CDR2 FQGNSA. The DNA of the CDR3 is TGTGCCAGCAGCTTAGGCCCCGGCAGGGTCCCAAACATTCAGTACTTC. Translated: CASSLGPGRVPNIQYF. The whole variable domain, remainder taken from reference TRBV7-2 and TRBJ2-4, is GAGVSQSPSNKVTEKGKDVELRCDPISGHTALYWYRQSLGQGLEFLIYFQGNSAPDKSGLPSDRFSAERTGGSVSTLTIQRTQQEDSAVYLCASSLGPGRVPNIQYFGAGTRLSVL.

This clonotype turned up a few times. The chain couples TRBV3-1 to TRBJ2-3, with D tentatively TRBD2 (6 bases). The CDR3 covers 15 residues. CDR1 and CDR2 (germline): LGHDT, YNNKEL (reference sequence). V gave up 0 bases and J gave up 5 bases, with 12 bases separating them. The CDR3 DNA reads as TGTGCCAGCAGCCAAGACTGGAGGGGCCGAGATACGCAGTATTTT. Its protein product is CASSQDWRGRDTQYF.

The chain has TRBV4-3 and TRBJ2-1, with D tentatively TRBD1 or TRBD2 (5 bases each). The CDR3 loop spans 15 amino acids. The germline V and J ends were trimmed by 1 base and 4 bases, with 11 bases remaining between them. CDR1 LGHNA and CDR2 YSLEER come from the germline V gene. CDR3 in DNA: TGCGCCAGCAGCCAAGTGTGGGGGAAGTACAATGAGCAGTTCTTC. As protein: CASSQVWGKYNEQFF.

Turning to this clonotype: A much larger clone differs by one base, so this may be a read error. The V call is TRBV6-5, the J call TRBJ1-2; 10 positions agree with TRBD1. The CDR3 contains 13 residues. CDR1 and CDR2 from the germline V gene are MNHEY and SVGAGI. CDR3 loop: CACRRDRGYGYTF. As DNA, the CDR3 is TGTGCCTGCAGACGGGACAGGGGATATGGCTACACCTTC.

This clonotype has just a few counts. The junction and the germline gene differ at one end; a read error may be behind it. CDR3 nucleotides: TGCTCCAGCAGCTTGGCAGGATACGGACAGGGAGGCACCGGGGAGCTGTTTTTT. It codes for CSSSLAGYGQGGTGELFF. The chain recombines TRBV5-1 with TRBJ2-2; TRBD1 aligns across 8 bases. In germline, CDR1 is SGHRS, CDR2 YFSETQ. CDR3 length equals 18 residues.

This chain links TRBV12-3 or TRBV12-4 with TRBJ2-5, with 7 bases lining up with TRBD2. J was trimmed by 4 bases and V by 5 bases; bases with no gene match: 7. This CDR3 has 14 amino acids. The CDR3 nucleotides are TGTGCCAGCAGTGGCGGGGGATTTGGAGAGACCCAGTACTTC. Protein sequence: CASSGGGFGETQYF.

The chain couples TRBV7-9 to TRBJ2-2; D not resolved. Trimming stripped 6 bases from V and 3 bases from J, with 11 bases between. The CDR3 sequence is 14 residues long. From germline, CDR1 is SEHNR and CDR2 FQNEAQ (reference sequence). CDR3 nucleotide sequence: TGTGCCAGCAGGGACGCCTCGGACACCGGGGAGCTGTTTTTT. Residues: CASRDASDTGELFF.

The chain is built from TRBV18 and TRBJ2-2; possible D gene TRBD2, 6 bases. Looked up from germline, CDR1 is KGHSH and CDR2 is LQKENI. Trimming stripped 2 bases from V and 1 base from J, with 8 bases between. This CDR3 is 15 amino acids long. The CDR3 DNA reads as TGTGCCAGCTCACCATGGCGGGAGAACACCGGGGAGCTGTTTTTT. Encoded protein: CASSPWRENTGELFF.

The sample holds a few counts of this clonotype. CDR3 in DNA: TGTGCCAGCAGCCACTCCTCAGGGGGTGAATCAAACACTGAAGCTTTCTTT. Residues: CASSHSSGGESNTEAFF. The chain employs TRBV3-1 and TRBJ1-1, with TRBD1 matching over 7 bases. This CDR3 contains 17 residues. The V gene end was trimmed by 3 bases and the J gene end by 2 bases; junction bases not matched to a gene: 12. The germline gives CDR1 LGHDT, CDR2 YNNKEL (reference sequence).